The present TCR beta chain was sequenced within a study of cytomegalovirus exposure and HLA in healthy donors. Findings and limits, study-wide: Donors belonging to an Asian-associated ancestry cluster reportedly showed fewer N-insertions in productive TCRs than the 666-donor mean, according to what a later analysis found. V segments that were indistinguishable, TRBV6-2 and TRBV6-3 among them, were omitted from analysis. Cytomegalovirus status was reportedly diagnosed by the classifier with high specificity and sensitivity.

This clone was detected a few times. Its matching antigen is unknown. This PCR relied on a set of 60 Vbeta primers and 13 Jbeta primers. Authors' data handling: Later, an analysis found around 80 million unique TCR beta chains, and 8.5 million to 14 million of these were shared. The protocol was immunoSEQ multiplex PCR, while the TCRdb copy is restricted to in-frame clones and leaves out a portion. Clone size and V and J calls were adopted from that table, with D and trimming inferred from the DNA. The sample holds roughly 90,000 clones, 84% seen once. V lost 4 bases, J lost 0 bases, and 12 bases stayed unmatched. Germline values: CDR1 SGHRS, CDR2 YFSETQ. The CDR3 spans 17 residues.

This receptor was identified in a man aged 18 to 29 in good health and CMV-seronegative. The rearrangement links TRBV5-1 to TRBJ1-1, with 7 bases lining up with TRBD1. Source material: PBMCs. CDR3 nucleotides: TGCGCCAGCAGCCGGGAGGGGACAGTCACCATGAACACTGAAGCTTTCTTT. Residues: CASSREGTVTMNTEAFF.